The T cell receptor (beta chain) under discussion was sequenced for a study of cytomegalovirus exposure and HLA in healthy donors. The CDR3 extends over 15 amino acids. V trimming: 2 bases; J trimming: 4 bases; junction bases outside the gene matches: 7. Germline V gene sequence: CDR1 MNHEY, CDR2 SVGAGI. The study's findings and limits: In vitro, three CMV-associated chains proved specific for CMV antigens. One variant, a missense change in DCLRE1C, was linked in a later analysis to TCR beta V- and J-gene trimming. When the data were analyzed later, several of the most significant clusters appeared to be linked to common viral pathogens.

As concerns this clone: The antigen is unknown.

Amplification used 60 Vbeta primers and 13 Jbeta primers. Methods used by the authors: Later work found around 85 million unique TCR beta chains, with approximately 12 million shared. Here immunoSEQ multiplex PCR was the method, and the copy in TCRdb shows in-frame clones only, minus some. From that table come the V and J calls and clone size; the DNA was used to work out D and trimming. The table includes about 87,000 clones, 60% to 80% detected once. This TCR derives from a woman between 35 and 50 years old in good health and CMV-seronegative. This rearrangement joins TRBV6-5 to TRBJ1-1; TRBD1 matches 7 bases. The specimen sequenced was PBMCs. The CDR3 spells CASSYLRQGGTEAFF. The CDR3 DNA follows: TGTGCCAGCAGTTACCTTAGACAGGGTGGCACTGAAGCTTTCTTT.